This TCR beta chain was captured in a study of cytomegalovirus exposure and HLA in healthy donors. The PCR was carried out with 60 Vbeta primers and 13 Jbeta primers. TCRdb's copy holds only in-frame clones and misses some; the assay was immunoSEQ multiplex PCR. The sample comprises about 130,000 clones, 60% to 80% of which are singletons, and about 3% rests with the top ten. About this clone itself: Its antigen remains unknown.

Trimming removed 5 bases from V and 4 bases from J, with 20 bases in between. Germline loops: CDR1 KGHSH, CDR2 LQKENI. The CDR3 is 16 residues long. The study's findings and limits: Analyses of presence/absence relied on an assumption of roughly uniform sequencing depth across donors. For TCR beta chains, V- and J-gene trimming was later linked to a missense DCLRE1C variant. It emerged from a later analysis that several of the most significant clusters appeared to be linked to common viral pathogens.

The chain recombines TRBV18 with TRBJ1-1; TRBD1 is a possible D gene (6 bases). This receptor was identified in a woman aged 55-70 years in good health and CMV-seropositive. Sequencing was carried out using PBMCs. This CDR3 is CASSIAGATVSTEAFF. CDR3 coding DNA: TGTGCCAGCTCAATAGCAGGGGCCACCGTTTCCACTGAAGCTTTCTTT. The whole variable domain, remainder taken from reference TRBV18 and TRBJ1-1, is NAGVMQNPRHLVRRRGQEARLRCSPMKGHSHVYWYRQLPEEGLKFMVYLQKENIIDESGMPKERFSAEFPKEGPSILRIQQVVRGDSAAYFCASSIAGATVSTEAFFGQGTRLTVV.